A selection of T cell receptor beta chains follows, all from one sample in a study of CD8+ T cells in alopecia areata. Sequenced by immunoSEQ multiplex PCR; TCRdb stores in-frame clones only, minus some. The sample carries roughly 130,000 clones, roughly 58% recorded once. This specimen was CD4+ T cells sorted from blood, taken at week 0. The receptors originated from a human donor with alopecia areata. CDR3s include the opening cysteine and the closing phenylalanine or tryptophan. D genes are given only for firm matches. Size is omitted from some rows. Given values are once, few, many or a class for expanded clones.

d_gene,j_gene,abundance,v_gene,CDR3nt,CDR3aa
TRBD1,TRBJ1-5,NA,TRBV5-6,TGTGCCAGCAGCTTGAGGACAGGGAGAGGCAATCAGCCCCAGCATTTT,CASSLRTGRGNQPQHF
NA,TRBJ2-2,NA,TRBV5-4,TGTGCCAGCAGCGCCGACAGTTTCACCGGGGAGCTGTTTTTT,CASSADSFTGELFF
TRBD1,TRBJ2-3,few,TRBV10-3,TGTGCCATCAACAACCGGGACAGGGCGGCAGATACGCAGTATTTT,CAINNRDRAADTQYF
NA,TRBJ2-7,NA,TRBV25-1,TGTGCCAGCAGTACTCCGTCAGGGTATTCCTACGAGCAGTACTTC,CASSTPSGYSYEQYF
NA,TRBJ1-2,few,TRBV29-1,TGCAGCGTTGAAAAAGGCGCCTATGGCTGCACCTTC,CSVEKGAYGCTF
NA,TRBJ2-5,NA,TRBV7-7,TGTGCCAGCAGTTCACATGTAAAAGAGACCCAGTACTTC,CASSSHVKETQYF
NA,TRBJ2-3,NA,TRBV11-2,TGTGCCAGCAGCTTAGAACAGAGCACAGATACGCAGTATTTT,CASSLEQSTDTQYF
NA,TRBJ1-5,NA,TRBV19,TGTGCCAGTAGTAACGAAGGGTCTGGCAATCAGCCCCAGCATTTT,CASSNEGSGNQPQHF
NA,TRBJ1-6,NA,TRBV2,TGTGCCAGCAGTGAATTCGGGCTCTATAATTCACCCCTCCACTTT,CASSEFGLYNSPLHF
NA,TRBJ2-3,NA,TRBV5-1,TGCGCCAGCAGCGTCGGGAGCACACGGGATACGCAGTATTTT,CASSVGSTRDTQYF
NA,TRBJ1-1,NA,TRBV5-4,TGTGCCAGCAGCTTGGAAAAAGGCAGGCCTGAAGCTTTCTTT,CASSLEKGRPEAFF